The source of this T cell receptor beta chain is a study of OX40 agonist ivuxolimab in advanced cancers. Germline V gene data show CDR1 as WNHNN and CDR2 as SYGVQD (reference sequence). This CDR3 region has 13 residues. Trimming left V 6 bases short and J 6 bases short, with 12 bases between. Produced via immunoSEQ multiplex PCR; TCRdb's table is partial and in-frame only. This sample has 70,000 to 95,000 clones, with 92% found just once. The chain combines TRBV10-1 with TRBJ2-1; D is perhaps TRBD1 (6 bases). Sequences were derived from CD4+ or CD8+ T cells sorted from blood, sampled in a trial of the OX40 agonist ivuxolimab. This sequence was found in an adult with an advanced solid tumor such as melanoma, head and neck, liver or kidney cancer. Written as DNA, the CDR3 is TGCGCCAGCAGGGAATCAGGGGTCAATGAGCAGTTCTTC. Translating it yields CASRESGVNEQFF.